Listed below are T cell receptor beta chains from one sample, sequenced in a study of beta chain features in type 1 diabetes. Data came from immunoSEQ multiplex PCR; TCRdb stores just in-frame clones and leaves some out. Of under 300,000 clones listed, 25% to 30% are singletons. Sequencing used central memory CD4+ T cells from blood. All receptors derive from a man in his thirties or forties in good health. Each CDR3 is given with its conserved first and last residue. The D gene is left open where the match is weak. Size values are once, few and many counts, or a class for expanded clones, and some rows have none.

D	size	J	V	DNA	CDR3
-	-	TRBJ2-3	TRBV7-7	TGTGCCAGCAGCCCCGGTCTCGCCACAGATACGCAGTATTTT	CASSPGLATDTQYF
TRBD1	few	TRBJ2-3	TRBV5-1	TGCGCCAGCAGCCAAGGACAGGGCTTCGGCGATACGCAGTATTTT	CASSQGQGFGDTQYF
-	few	TRBJ2-5	TRBV14	TGTGCCAGCAGCCACGGACTGCGTAATAGAGAGACCCAGTACTTC	CASSHGLRNRETQYF
-	-	TRBJ1-5	TRBV6-5	TGTGCCAGCGGCGGGATAGATCAGCCCCAGCATTTT	CASGGIDQPQHF
TRBD2	few	TRBJ2-1	TRBV7-2	TGTGCCAGCAGCTTCCTCGGACTAGCGGGAGGTGAGCAGTTCTTC	CASSFLGLAGGEQFF
-	-	TRBJ2-3	TRBV6-1	TGTGCCACCCTCCGTGGCCCTAGCACAGATACGCAGTATTTT	CATLRGPSTDTQYF
-	-	TRBJ2-6	TRBV2	TGTGCCAGCAGTGAAAGCTCGGGGGCCAACGTCCTGACTTTC	CASSESSGANVLTF
TRBD2	-	TRBJ2-7	TRBV28	TGTGCCAGCAGTAGTCGACTAGCGGCGTCCTACGAGCAGTACTTC	CASSSRLAASYEQYF
TRBD1	once	TRBJ1-5	TRBV30	TGTGCCTGGAGCAGGTTAGACAGGGACAATCAGCCCCAGCATTTT	CAWSRLDRDNQPQHF
TRBD1	few	TRBJ2-3	TRBV19	TGTGCCAGTAGCAATACAGGGGGCTCCGGCACAGATACGCAGTATTTT	CASSNTGGSGTDTQYF
-	-	TRBJ1-2	TRBV20-1	TGCAGTGCTAGTCGACCCGTGGGCTACACCTTC	CSASRPVGYTF
TRBD1	-	TRBJ1-6	TRBV9	TGTGCCAGCAGCTCTTCCGGACAGGATAATTCACCCCTCCACTTT	CASSSSGQDNSPLHF
-	-	TRBJ2-1	TRBV6-7	TGTGCCAGCAGCCCCGGTGAGCAGTTCTTC	CASSPGEQFF
TRBD2	-	TRBJ2-3	TRBV4-3	TGCGCCAGCAGCGAAGAAGGGGCGGGAGGGAGCACAGATACGCAGTATTTT	CASSEEGAGGSTDTQYF
-	few	TRBJ2-7	TRBV5-4	TGTGCCAGCAGCGCTCCCGGACAGAGGTCCTACGAGCAGTACTTC	CASSAPGQRSYEQYF
-	few	TRBJ1-2	TRBV10-3	TGTGCCATCAGTGAGTCGAGTGACTATGGCTACACCTTC	CAISESSDYGYTF
TRBD1	few	TRBJ2-6	TRBV29-1	TGCAGCGTTGCGGACAGGGCTGGGGCCAACGTCCTGACTTTC	CSVADRAGANVLTF
-	-	TRBJ1-6	TRBV7-9	TGTGCCAGCAGCAGATTACTCGATGATTCACCCCTCCACTTT	CASSRLLDDSPLHF
-	few	TRBJ2-1	TRBV7-2	TGTGCCAGCAGCTTAGCGGGGGGGCAAAATGAGCAGTTCTTC	CASSLAGGQNEQFF
TRBD1	-	TRBJ2-7	TRBV30	TGTGCCTGGTCACGAGGGACAGGTAGAAATGAGCAGTACTTC	CAWSRGTGRNEQYF
TRBD2	-	TRBJ2-3	TRBV7-2	TGTGCCAGCAGCTTGGGACTAGCCCACTTGAGTGATACGCAGTATTTT	CASSLGLAHLSDTQYF
-	many	TRBJ2-5	TRBV7-2	TGTGCCAGCAGCGGAAACGGGGAGACCCAGTACTTC	CASSGNGETQYF
TRBD2	few	TRBJ2-3	TRBV29-1	TGCAGCGGGCTCGGGGGGGGCTCAGATACGCAGTATTTT	CSGLGGGSDTQYF
-	many	TRBJ2-1	TRBV7-2	TGTGCCAGCAGCCCCGGACGAACCAATGAGCAGTTCTTC	CASSPGRTNEQFF
-	once	TRBJ2-2	TRBV29-1	TGCAGCGTTGATGACGGGAGGAACACCGGGGAGCTGTTTTTT	CSVDDGRNTGELFF
TRBD1	-	TRBJ1-2	TRBV5-1	TGCGCCAGCAGCTTGGGACAGGGGAAGTACTATGGCTACACCTTC	CASSLGQGKYYGYTF
-	few	TRBJ2-7	TRBV7-9	TGTGCCAGCAGCGAGGGGTACTACGAGCAGTACTTC	CASSEGYYEQYF
-	few	TRBJ2-1	TRBV7-2	TGTGCCAGCAGCTTAGATGGCGGCTACAATGAGCAGTTCTTC	CASSLDGGYNEQFF
-	-	TRBJ2-3	TRBV20-1	TGCAGTGGACGTCTTACAGATACGCAGTATTTT	CSGRLTDTQYF
TRBD1	few	TRBJ1-5	TRBV30	TGTGCCTGGAACGGACAGGGCGGCAATCAGCCCCAGCATTTT	CAWNGQGGNQPQHF
-	few	TRBJ1-6	TRBV30	TGTGCCTGGAGTGTAACAGCCCACGGTTCACCCCTCCACTTT	CAWSVTAHGSPLHF
TRBD2	-	TRBJ2-1	TRBV9	TGTGCCAGCAGCGGGACTAGCCAAAATGAGCAGTTCTTC	CASSGTSQNEQFF
TRBD2	-	TRBJ2-5	TRBV5-1	TGCGCCAGCAGCTTCAGCGGGGGGACACAAGAGACCCAGTACTTC	CASSFSGGTQETQYF
-	-	TRBJ2-2	TRBV7-8	TGTGCCAGCAGCCCAGTCGGCGGGGAGCTGTTTTTT	CASSPVGGELFF
-	-	TRBJ1-6	TRBV7-9	TGTGCCAGCAGCCGCGGGGGAGGAGGATCACCCCTCCACTTT	CASSRGGGGSPLHF
-	-	TRBJ2-5	TRBV11-2	TGTGCCAGCAGCTTAGCGGTCGGTTTCCAAGAGACCCAGTACTTC	CASSLAVGFQETQYF
-	few	TRBJ2-3	TRBV28	TGTGCCAGTGGGACGGGCGGCACAGATACGCAGTATTTT	CASGTGGTDTQYF
TRBD1	-	TRBJ2-1	TRBV30	TGTGCCTGGAGTCAGGACAGGGTGGAGTTCTTC	CAWSQDRVEFF
TRBD2	few	TRBJ2-3	TRBV19	TGTGCCAGTAGTAGACTAGCGGCCACAGATACGCAGTATTTT	CASSRLAATDTQYF
TRBD1	-	TRBJ2-7	TRBV30	TGTGCCTGGAGTGGACAGGGTCCGTACGAGCAGTACTTC	CAWSGQGPYEQYF
TRBD2	-	TRBJ2-3	TRBV29-1	TGCAGCGCCAACGGGGGGACTGGGTTCTTTGATACGCAGTATTTT	CSANGGTGFFDTQYF
TRBD2	few	TRBJ2-4	TRBV11-3	TGTGCCAGCAGCTTACCCCCTAGCGGGGGGGCGGCGGCCAAAAACATTCAGTACTTC	CASSLPPSGGAAAKNIQYF
-	few	TRBJ2-7	TRBV6-1	TGTGCCAGCAGTGAAGAAGGGATCGGATACGAGCAGTACTTC	CASSEEGIGYEQYF
-	-	TRBJ2-7	TRBV15	TGTGCCACCAGCAGAGATGGGCGGGGCGAGCAGTACTTC	CATSRDGRGEQYF
-	few	TRBJ1-2	TRBV2	TGTGCCACCCAGGGGCAGGGGAACGATGGCTACACCTTC	CATQGQGNDGYTF
TRBD2	-	TRBJ2-1	TRBV9	TGTGCCAGCTCCCAGACTAGCGGGAGGTACAATGAGCAGTTCTTC	CASSQTSGRYNEQFF
TRBD1	-	TRBJ1-1	TRBV29-1	TGCAGCGTTGAGGGACAGGGGGCTGAAGCTTTCTTT	CSVEGQGAEAFF
-	-	TRBJ1-4	TRBV7-9	TGTGCCAGCGGCGGAAGGTCGGAAAAACTGTTTTTT	CASGGRSEKLFF
-	many	TRBJ2-4	TRBV28	TGTGCCAGCAGCAGCGTGGGAGGTCAGACCAAAAACATTCAGTACTTC	CASSSVGGQTKNIQYF
-	-	TRBJ2-1	TRBV29-1	TGCAGCGTTAAAGCGGACCGCTTTTACAATGAGCAGTTCTTC	CSVKADRFYNEQFF
-	many	TRBJ2-6	TRBV28	TGTGCCAGCAGTTTACGGGGGGCAAGTAACGTCCTGACTTTC	CASSLRGASNVLTF